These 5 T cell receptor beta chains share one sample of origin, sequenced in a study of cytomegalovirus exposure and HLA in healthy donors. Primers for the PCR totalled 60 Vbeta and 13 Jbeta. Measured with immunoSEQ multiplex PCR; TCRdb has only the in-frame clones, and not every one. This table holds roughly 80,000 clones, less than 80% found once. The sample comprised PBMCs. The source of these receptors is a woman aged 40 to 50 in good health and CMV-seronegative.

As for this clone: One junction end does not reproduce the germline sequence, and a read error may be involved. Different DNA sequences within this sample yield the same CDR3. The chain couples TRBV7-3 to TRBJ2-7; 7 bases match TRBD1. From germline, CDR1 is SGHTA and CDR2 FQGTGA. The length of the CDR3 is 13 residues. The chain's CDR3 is CASSLSRGYEQYF. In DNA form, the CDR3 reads TGCGCCAGCAGCTTAAGCAGGGGGTACGAGCAGTACTTC. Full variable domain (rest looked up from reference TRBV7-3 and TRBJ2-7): GAGVSQTPSNKVTEKGKYVELRCDPISGHTALYWYRQSLGQGPEFLIYFQGTGAADDSGLPNDRFFAVRPEGSVSTLKIQRTERGDSAVYLCASSLSRGYEQYFGPGTRLTVT.

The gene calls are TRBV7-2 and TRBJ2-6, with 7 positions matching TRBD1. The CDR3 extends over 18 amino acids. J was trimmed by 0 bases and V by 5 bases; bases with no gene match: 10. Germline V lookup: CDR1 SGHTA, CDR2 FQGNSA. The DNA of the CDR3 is TGTGCCAGCAGCCGTTGGGGACAGACGAGCTCTGGGGCCAACGTCCTGACTTTC. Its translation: CASSRWGQTSSGANVLTF.

CDR3: CASSSSGTGGSGELFF. The CDR3 nucleotides are TGCGCCAGCAGCTCCTCCGGGACAGGGGGTTCCGGGGAGCTGTTTTTT. V usage is TRBV5-1 and J usage is TRBJ2-2; 11 bases are a match to TRBD1. The CDR3 runs to 16 residues. Germline CDR1 SGHRS, CDR2 YFSETQ. V trimming: 3 bases; J trimming: 6 bases; junction bases outside the gene matches: 7.

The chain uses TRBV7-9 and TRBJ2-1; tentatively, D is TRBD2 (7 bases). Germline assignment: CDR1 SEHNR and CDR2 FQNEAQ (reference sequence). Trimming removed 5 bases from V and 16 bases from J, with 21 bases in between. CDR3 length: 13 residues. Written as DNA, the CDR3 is TGTGCCAGCAGCCTCGGGGGAGGGGGAGGGGAATTCTTC. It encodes CASSLGGGGGEFF. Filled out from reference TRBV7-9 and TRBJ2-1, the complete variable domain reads DTGVSQNPRHKITKRGQNVTFRCDPISEHNRLYWYRQTLGQGPEFLTYFQNEAQLEKSRLLSDRFSAERPKGSFSTLEIQRTEQGDSAMYLCASSLGGGGGEFFGPGTRLTVL.

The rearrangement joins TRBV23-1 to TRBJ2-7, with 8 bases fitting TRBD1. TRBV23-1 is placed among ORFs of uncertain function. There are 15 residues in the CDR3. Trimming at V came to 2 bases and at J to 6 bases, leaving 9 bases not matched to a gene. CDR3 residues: CASSQTSRGRFEQYF. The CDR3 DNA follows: TGCGCCAGCAGTCAAACGTCCAGGGGGCGTTTCGAGCAGTACTTC.